These T cell receptor beta chains were read from a single sample in a study of tumor-infiltrating lymphocytes in localized non-small cell lung cancer. Assay used: immunoSEQ multiplex PCR; TCRdb lists only in-frame clones, some missing. Of about 16,000 clones listed, under 85% are singletons. Sequences were obtained from lung tumor tissue. Source of these receptors: a human donor with non-small cell lung cancer. CDR3s include the opening cysteine and the closing phenylalanine or tryptophan. The order of the fields is J gene, clone size, D gene, V gene, CDR3 DNA, CDR3 protein. A D gene is named only where the DNA matches it firmly. Expanded clones are given a class, and other clones once, few, many or no size at all.

j_gene: TRBJ2-3
abundance: once
d_gene: -
v_gene: TRBV9
CDR3nt: TGTGCCAGCAGCGGCAACAGTCACACAGATACGCAGTATTTT
CDR3aa: CASSGNSHTDTQYF

j_gene: TRBJ1-3
abundance: once
d_gene: -
v_gene: TRBV5-1
CDR3nt: TGCGCCAGCAAGGAGCCTGACTCTGGAAACACCATATATTTT
CDR3aa: CASKEPDSGNTIYF

j_gene: TRBJ2-5
abundance: -
d_gene: -
v_gene: TRBV5-6
CDR3nt: TGTGCCAGCAGCTCGGACTTCCAAGAGACCCAGTACTTC
CDR3aa: CASSSDFQETQYF

j_gene: TRBJ1-4
abundance: -
d_gene: -
v_gene: TRBV7-2
CDR3nt: TGTGCCAGCAGCTTAGAGGGGGGGTTTAATGAAAAACTGTTTTTT
CDR3aa: CASSLEGGFNEKLFF

j_gene: TRBJ2-2
abundance: -
d_gene: -
v_gene: TRBV5-1
CDR3nt: TGCGCCAGCAGCTTCGGGCAGGGGATTACCGGGGAGCTGTTTTTT
CDR3aa: CASSFGQGITGELFF

j_gene: TRBJ1-2
abundance: -
d_gene: TRBD1
v_gene: TRBV7-8
CDR3nt: TGTGCCAGCAGCTCGCGACAGGGGTTAAGTGGCTACACCTTC
CDR3aa: CASSSRQGLSGYTF

j_gene: TRBJ2-7
abundance: -
d_gene: -
v_gene: TRBV28
CDR3nt: TGTGCCAGCAGACTCCGCGCCGCAGGAGAGCAGTACTTC
CDR3aa: CASRLRAAGEQYF

j_gene: TRBJ1-1
abundance: -
d_gene: -
v_gene: TRBV4-2
CDR3nt: TGTGCCAGCAGCCACAAAAGAGGGGGAGGGACTGAAGCTTTCTTT
CDR3aa: CASSHKRGGGTEAFF

j_gene: TRBJ1-2
abundance: once
d_gene: TRBD1
v_gene: TRBV18
CDR3nt: TGTGCCAGCTCACCGGTTGCCGGGACAGGGGCCTCGGATGGCTACACCTTC
CDR3aa: CASSPVAGTGASDGYTF

j_gene: TRBJ2-2
abundance: -
d_gene: TRBD2
v_gene: TRBV5-1
CDR3nt: TGCGCCAGCAGCCCCATTCCAGGGAGGGTGGCCGGGGAGCTGTTTTTT
CDR3aa: CASSPIPGRVAGELFF

j_gene: TRBJ2-3
abundance: -
d_gene: -
v_gene: TRBV4-1
CDR3nt: TGCGCCAGCAGCCGCCATAGGGGAACGAGCACAGATACGCAGTATTTT
CDR3aa: CASSRHRGTSTDTQYF

j_gene: TRBJ1-5
abundance: -
d_gene: -
v_gene: TRBV21-1
CDR3nt: TGTGCCAGCAGCAAAGCCGGGGGGAGGAGGCCCCAGCATTTT
CDR3aa: CASSKAGGRRPQHF

j_gene: TRBJ2-1
abundance: -
d_gene: -
v_gene: TRBV6-4
CDR3nt: TGTGCCAGCAGCACCGGGACGGAGGGATCCAATGAGCAGTTCTTC
CDR3aa: CASSTGTEGSNEQFF

j_gene: TRBJ2-1
abundance: -
d_gene: TRBD2
v_gene: TRBV6-1
CDR3nt: TGTGCCAGCACGCGGGAGAGAGACGATGAGCAGTTCTTC
CDR3aa: CASTRERDDEQFF